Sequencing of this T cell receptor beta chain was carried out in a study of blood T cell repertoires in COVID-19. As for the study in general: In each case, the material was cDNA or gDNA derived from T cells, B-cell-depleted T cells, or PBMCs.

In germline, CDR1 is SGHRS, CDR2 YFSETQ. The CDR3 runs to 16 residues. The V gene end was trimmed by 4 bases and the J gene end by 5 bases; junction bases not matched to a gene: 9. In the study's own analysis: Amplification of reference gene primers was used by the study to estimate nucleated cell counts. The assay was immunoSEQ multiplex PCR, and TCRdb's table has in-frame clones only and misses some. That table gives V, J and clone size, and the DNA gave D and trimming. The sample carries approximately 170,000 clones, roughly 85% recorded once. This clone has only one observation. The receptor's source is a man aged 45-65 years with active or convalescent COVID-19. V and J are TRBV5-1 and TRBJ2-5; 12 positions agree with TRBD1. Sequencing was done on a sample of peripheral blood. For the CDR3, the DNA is TGCGCCAGCAGCGGAGCTTGGGACAGGGGGCAGGAGACCCAGTACTTC. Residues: CASSGAWDRGQETQYF.